The TCR beta chain described here comes from a study of blood T cell repertoires in COVID-19. Across the study: The samples span acute and convalescent COVID-19 from the United States, Italy and Spain. From T cells, B-cell-depleted T cells, or PBMCs came the material, which was cDNA or gDNA.

The CDR3 consists of 15 residues. In germline, CDR1 is LNHDA, CDR2 SQIVND (reference sequence). With 5 bases removed from V and 2 bases from J, the gap between germline ends came to 10 bases. Original analysis: Amplification from reference gene primers served as the basis for estimated nucleated cell counts. Assay used: immunoSEQ multiplex PCR; TCRdb lists only in-frame clones, some missing. That table is the source of V, J and clone size, and D and trimming were worked out from the DNA. The sample includes more than 70,000 clones, 65% to 90% of them seen just once. Sequencing used peripheral blood. This sequence was found in a man in his 60s with acute or convalescent COVID-19. The V and J genes are TRBV19 and TRBJ2-6, with D possibly matching TRBD1 (5 bases). The CDR3 is CASSLIGAGANVLTF. The CDR3 bases are TGTGCCAGTAGTCTCATAGGGGCTGGGGCCAACGTCCTGACTTTC.